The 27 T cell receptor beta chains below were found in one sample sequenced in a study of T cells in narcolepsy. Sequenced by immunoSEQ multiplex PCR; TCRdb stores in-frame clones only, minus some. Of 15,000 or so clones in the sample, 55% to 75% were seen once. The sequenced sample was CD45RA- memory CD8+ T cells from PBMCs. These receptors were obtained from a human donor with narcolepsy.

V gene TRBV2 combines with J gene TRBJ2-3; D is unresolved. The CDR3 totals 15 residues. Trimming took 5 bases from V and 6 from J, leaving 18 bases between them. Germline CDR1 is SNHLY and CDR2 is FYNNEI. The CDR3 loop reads CASSNIGRPLDTQYF. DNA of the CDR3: TGTGCCAGCAGTAATATAGGAAGACCACTGGATACGCAGTATTTT. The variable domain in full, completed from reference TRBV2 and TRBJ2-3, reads EPEVTQTPSHQVTQMGQEVILRCVPISNHLYFYWYRQILGQKVEFLVSFYNNEISEKSEIFDDQFSVERPDGSNFTLKIRSTKLEDSAMYFCASSNIGRPLDTQYFGPGTRLTVL.

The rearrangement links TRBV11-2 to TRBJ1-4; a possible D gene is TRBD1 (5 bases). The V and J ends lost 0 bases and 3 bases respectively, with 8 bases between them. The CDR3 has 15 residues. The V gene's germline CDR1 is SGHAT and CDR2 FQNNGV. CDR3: CASSLESGSNEKLFF. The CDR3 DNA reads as TGTGCCAGCAGCTTAGAGTCAGGGTCTAATGAAAAACTGTTTTTT.

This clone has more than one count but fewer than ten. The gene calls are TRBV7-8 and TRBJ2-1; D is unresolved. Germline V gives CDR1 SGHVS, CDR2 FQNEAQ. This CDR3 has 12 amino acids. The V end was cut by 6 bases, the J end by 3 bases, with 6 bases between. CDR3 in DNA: TGTGCCAGCAGGGTACTCTACAATGAGCAGTTCTTC. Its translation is CASRVLYNEQFF.

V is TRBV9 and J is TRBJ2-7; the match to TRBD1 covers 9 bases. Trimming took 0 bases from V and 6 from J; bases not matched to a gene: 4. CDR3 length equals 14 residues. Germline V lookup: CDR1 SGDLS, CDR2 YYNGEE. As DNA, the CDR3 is TGTGCCAGCAGCGTAGAAGGGACAGGGCGCGAGCAGTACTTC. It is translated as CASSVEGTGREQYF.

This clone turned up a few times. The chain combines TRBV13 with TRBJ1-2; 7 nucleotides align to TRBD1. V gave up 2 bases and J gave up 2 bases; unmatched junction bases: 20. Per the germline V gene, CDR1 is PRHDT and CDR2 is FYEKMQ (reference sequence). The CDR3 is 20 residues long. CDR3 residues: CASSLTILNAVDRENYGYTF. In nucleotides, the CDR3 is TGTGCCAGCAGCTTAACGATCCTAAACGCCGTCGACAGGGAGAACTATGGCTACACCTTC.

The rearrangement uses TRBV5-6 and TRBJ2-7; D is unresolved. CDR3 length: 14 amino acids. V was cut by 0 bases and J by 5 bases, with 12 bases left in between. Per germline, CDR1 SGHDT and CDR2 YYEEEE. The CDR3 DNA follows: TGTGCCAGCAGCTTGGAGGTTGGATTCAACGAGCAGTACTTC. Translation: CASSLEVGFNEQYF.

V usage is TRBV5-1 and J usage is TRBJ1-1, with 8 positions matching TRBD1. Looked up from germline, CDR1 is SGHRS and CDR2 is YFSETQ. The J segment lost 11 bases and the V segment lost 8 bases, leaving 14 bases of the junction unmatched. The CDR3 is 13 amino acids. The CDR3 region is CASRRQGRFGAFF. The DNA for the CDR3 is TGCGCCAGTCGGAGACAGGGGAGGTTTGGCGCTTTCTTT.

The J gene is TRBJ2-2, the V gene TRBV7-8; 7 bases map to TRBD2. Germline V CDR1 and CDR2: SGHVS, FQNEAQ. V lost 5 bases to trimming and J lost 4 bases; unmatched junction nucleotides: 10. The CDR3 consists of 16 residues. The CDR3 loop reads CASSGLLAVITGELFF. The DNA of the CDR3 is TGTGCCAGCAGCGGATTGCTAGCGGTGATCACCGGGGAGCTGTTTTTT.

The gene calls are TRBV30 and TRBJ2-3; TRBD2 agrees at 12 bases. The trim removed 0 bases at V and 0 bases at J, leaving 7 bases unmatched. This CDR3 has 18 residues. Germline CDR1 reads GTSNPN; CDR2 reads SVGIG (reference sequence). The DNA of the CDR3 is TGTGCCTGGAGTGTAACTAGCGGGAGGCCCCTTAGCACAGATACGCAGTATTTT. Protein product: CAWSVTSGRPLSTDTQYF.

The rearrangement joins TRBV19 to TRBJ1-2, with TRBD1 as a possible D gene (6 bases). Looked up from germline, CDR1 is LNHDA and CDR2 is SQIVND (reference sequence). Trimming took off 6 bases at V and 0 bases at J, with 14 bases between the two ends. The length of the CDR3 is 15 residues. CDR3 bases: TGTGCCAGTAGGTTCAGGGAGGGGGCTAACTATGGCTACACCTTC. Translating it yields CASRFREGANYGYTF.

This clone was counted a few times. CDR3 coding DNA: TGTGCCAGCAGCCTTGGGGGGGGGACTGAAGCTTTCTTT. It specifies CASSLGGGTEAFF. This chain joins TRBV16 and TRBJ1-1; TRBD1 might be the D (5 bases). Trimming removed 4 bases at V and 5 bases at J, with 11 bases between. Germline V gives CDR1 KGHSY, CDR2 FQNENV. The CDR3 runs to 13 residues.

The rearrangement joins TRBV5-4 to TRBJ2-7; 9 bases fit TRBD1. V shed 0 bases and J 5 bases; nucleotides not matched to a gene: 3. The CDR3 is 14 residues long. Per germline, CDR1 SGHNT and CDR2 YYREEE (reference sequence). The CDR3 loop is CASSLGGTGNEQYF. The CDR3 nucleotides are TGTGCCAGCAGCTTGGGTGGGACAGGGAACGAGCAGTACTTC.

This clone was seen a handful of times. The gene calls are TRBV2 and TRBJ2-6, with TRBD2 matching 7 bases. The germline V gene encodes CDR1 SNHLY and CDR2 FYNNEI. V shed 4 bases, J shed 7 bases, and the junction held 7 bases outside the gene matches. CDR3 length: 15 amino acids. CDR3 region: CASSAWGGRANVLTF. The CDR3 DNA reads TGTGCCAGCAGTGCGTGGGGGGGACGAGCCAACGTCCTGACTTTC.

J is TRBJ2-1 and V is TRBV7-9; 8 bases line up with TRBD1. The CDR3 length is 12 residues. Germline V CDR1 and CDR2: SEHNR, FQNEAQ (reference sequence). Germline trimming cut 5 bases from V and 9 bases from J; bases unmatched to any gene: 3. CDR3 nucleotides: TGTGCCAGCAGCCCCAGGGGGCCTGAGCAGTTCTTC. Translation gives CASSPRGPEQFF.

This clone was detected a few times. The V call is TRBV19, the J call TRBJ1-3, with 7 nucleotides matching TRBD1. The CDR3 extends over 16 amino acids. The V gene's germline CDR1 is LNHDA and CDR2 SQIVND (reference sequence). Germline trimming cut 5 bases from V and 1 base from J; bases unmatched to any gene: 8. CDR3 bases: TGTGCCAGTAGTCGAGACAGGGCCGGATCTGGAAACACCATATATTTT. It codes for CASSRDRAGSGNTIYF. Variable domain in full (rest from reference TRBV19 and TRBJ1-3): DGGITQSPKYLFRKEGQNVTLSCEQNLNHDAMYWYRQDPGQGLRLIYYSQIVNDFQKGDIAEGYSVSREKKESFPLTVTSAQKNPTAFYLCASSRDRAGSGNTIYFGEGSWLTVV.

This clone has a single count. CDR3 sequence: CASLGGGPLVGETQYF. CDR3 in DNA: TGTGCCAGCCTGGGCGGGGGCCCCCTCGTAGGGGAGACCCAGTACTTC. The genes are TRBV2 and TRBJ2-5, with D perhaps matching TRBD2 (7 bases). Between the trimmed V and J ends, which lost 8 bases and 5 bases, there was a span of 24 bases. Germline V gene data show CDR1 as SNHLY and CDR2 as FYNNEI. This CDR3 has 16 amino acids.

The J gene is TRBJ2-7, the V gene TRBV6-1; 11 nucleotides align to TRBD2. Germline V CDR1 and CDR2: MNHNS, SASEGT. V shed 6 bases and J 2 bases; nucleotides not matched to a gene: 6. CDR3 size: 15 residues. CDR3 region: CASSQTSGGTYEQYF. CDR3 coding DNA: TGTGCCAGCAGCCAAACTAGCGGGGGAACCTACGAGCAGTACTTC.

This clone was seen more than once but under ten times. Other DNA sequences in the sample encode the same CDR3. CDR3 bases: TGTGCCAGCAGCGCCTCGGGGGTGGGCTACGAGCAGTACTTC. Translating gives CASSASGVGYEQYF. The chain recombines TRBV9 with TRBJ2-7; tentatively, D is TRBD2 (6 bases). V dropped 3 bases and J dropped 3 bases, with 13 bases sitting between them. The CDR3 loop spans 14 amino acids. The V gene's germline CDR1 is SGDLS and CDR2 YYNGEE.

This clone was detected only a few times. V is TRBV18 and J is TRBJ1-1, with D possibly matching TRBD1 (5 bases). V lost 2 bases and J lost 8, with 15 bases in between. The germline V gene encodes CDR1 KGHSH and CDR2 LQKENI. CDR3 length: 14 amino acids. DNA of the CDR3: TGTGCCAGCTCACCATCGAAGAGGGGCCAAGAAGCTTTCTTT. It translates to CASSPSKRGQEAFF.

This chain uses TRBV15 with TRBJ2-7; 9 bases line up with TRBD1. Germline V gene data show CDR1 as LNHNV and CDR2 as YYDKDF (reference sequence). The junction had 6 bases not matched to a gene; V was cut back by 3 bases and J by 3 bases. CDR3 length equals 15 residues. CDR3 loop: CATSRRRDRDYEQYF. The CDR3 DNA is TGTGCCACCAGCAGGCGCCGGGACAGGGACTACGAGCAGTACTTC.

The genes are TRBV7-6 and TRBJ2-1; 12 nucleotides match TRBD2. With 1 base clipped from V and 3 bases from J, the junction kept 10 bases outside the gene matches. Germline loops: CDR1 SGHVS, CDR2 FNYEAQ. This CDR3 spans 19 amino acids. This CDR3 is CASSLESATSGGLYNEQFF. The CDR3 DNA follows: TGTGCCAGCAGCTTAGAGTCCGCGACTAGCGGGGGACTCTACAATGAGCAGTTCTTC.

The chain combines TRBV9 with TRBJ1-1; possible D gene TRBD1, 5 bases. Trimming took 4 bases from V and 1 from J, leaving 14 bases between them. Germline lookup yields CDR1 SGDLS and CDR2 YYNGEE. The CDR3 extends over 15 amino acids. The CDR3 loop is CASSPSGRANTEAFF. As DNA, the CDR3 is TGTGCCAGCAGCCCGTCCGGCAGGGCGAACACTGAAGCTTTCTTT. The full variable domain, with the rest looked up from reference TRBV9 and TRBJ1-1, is DSGVTQTPKHLITATGQRVTLRCSPRSGDLSVYWYQQSLDQGLQFLIQYYNGEERAKGNILERFSAQQFPDLHSELNLSSLELGDSALYFCASSPSGRANTEAFFGQGTRLTVV.

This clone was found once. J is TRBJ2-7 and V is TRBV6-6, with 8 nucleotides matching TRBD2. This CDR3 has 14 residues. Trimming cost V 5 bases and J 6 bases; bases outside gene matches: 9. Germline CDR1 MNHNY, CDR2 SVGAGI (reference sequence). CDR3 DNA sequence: TGTGCCAGCAGTACTGACGAGCGGGAGTTCGAGCAGTACTTC. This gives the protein CASSTDEREFEQYF.

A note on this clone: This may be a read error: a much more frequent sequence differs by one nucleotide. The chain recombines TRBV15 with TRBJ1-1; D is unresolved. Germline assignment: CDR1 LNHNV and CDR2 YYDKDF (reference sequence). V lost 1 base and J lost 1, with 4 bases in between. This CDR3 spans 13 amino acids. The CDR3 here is CATSRGRNTEAFF. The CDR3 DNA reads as TGTGCCACCAGCAGAGGGCGGAACACTGAAGCTTTCTTT.

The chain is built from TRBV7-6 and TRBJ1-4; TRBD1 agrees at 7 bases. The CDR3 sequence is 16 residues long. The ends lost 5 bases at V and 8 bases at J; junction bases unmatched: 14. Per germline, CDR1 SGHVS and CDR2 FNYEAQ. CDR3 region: CASSRDPGGGQEKLFF. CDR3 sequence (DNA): TGTGCCAGCAGCCGTGACCCAGGGGGAGGACAGGAAAAACTGTTTTTT.

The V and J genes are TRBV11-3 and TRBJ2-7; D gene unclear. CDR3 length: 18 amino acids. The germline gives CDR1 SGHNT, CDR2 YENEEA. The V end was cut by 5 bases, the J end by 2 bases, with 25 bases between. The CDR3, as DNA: TGTGCCAGCAGCCTCCACCCCCAACCGGTTCAAGAGGCCTACGAGCAGTACTTC. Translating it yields CASSLHPQPVQEAYEQYF. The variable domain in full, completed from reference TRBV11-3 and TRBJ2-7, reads EAGVVQSPRYKIIEKKQPVAFWCNPISGHNTLYWYLQNLGQGPELLIRYENEEAVDDSQLPKDRFSAERLKGVDSTLKIQPAELGDSAVYLCASSLHPQPVQEAYEQYFGPGTRLTVT.

CDR3 DNA sequence: TGTGCCAGCAGCTTACGTGGCGGCAAAGAGACCCAGTACTTC. It is translated as CASSLRGGKETQYF. J is TRBJ2-5 and V is TRBV13; D not resolved. Trimming took off 2 bases at V and 3 bases at J, with 10 bases between the two ends. This CDR3 contains 14 residues. CDR1 PRHDT and CDR2 FYEKMQ come from the germline V gene (reference sequence).